This TCR beta chain was recorded in a study of blood T cell repertoires in COVID-19. Authors' processing steps: Scientists estimated how many nucleated cells there were by amplifying reference gene primers. The data were produced by immunoSEQ multiplex PCR, yet TCRdb's version contains in-frame clones alone and is incomplete. The DNA was the basis for D and trimming; V, J and clone size are from that table. The table shows tens of thousands of clones, with approximately 86% occurring only once. The receptor comes from a woman of 80 years or more in a cohort sampled during active or convalescent COVID-19. The sequenced sample was peripheral blood.

In nucleotides, the CDR3 is TGTGCCAGCAGTGGGGGGACTAGGTCCGCCGGGGAGCTGTTTTTT. Its translation is CASSGGTRSAGELFF. This rearrangement joins TRBV2 to TRBJ2-2; 8 nucleotides match TRBD2. Trimming took 4 bases from V and 6 from J; bases not matched to a gene: 7. Per the germline V gene, CDR1 is SNHLY and CDR2 is FYNNEI. The CDR3 contains 15 residues.